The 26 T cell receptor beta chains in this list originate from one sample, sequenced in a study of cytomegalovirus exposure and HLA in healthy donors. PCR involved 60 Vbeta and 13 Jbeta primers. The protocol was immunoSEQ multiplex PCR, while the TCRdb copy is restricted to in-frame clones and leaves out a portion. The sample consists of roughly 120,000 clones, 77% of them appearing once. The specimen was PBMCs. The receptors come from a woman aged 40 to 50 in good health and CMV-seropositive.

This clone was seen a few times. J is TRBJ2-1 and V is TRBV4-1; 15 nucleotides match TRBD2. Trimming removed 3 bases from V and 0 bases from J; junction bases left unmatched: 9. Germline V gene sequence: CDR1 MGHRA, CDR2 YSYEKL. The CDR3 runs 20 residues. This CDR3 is CASSHLGLAGGPSSYNEQFF. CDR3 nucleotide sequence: TGCGCCAGCAGCCACCTGGGACTAGCGGGAGGTCCTAGCTCCTACAATGAGCAGTTCTTC.

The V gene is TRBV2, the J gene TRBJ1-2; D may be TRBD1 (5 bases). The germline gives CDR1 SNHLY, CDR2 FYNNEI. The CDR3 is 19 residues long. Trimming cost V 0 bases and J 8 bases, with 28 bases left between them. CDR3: CASSEAHFRQPKPLIGYTF. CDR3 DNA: TGTGCCAGCAGTGAAGCCCATTTCCGACAGCCCAAACCGCTTATCGGCTACACCTTC.

The CDR3 DNA sequence: TGTGCCATCTCAGCGGGAGGGCGGTACAATGAGCAGTTCTTC. This sequence encodes CAISAGGRYNEQFF. The rearrangement links TRBV7-8 to TRBJ2-1; 10 bases line up with TRBD2. Germline V CDR1 and CDR2: SGHVS, FQNEAQ. V trimming: 10 bases; J trimming: 4 bases; junction bases outside the gene matches: 7. CDR3 length equals 14 residues.

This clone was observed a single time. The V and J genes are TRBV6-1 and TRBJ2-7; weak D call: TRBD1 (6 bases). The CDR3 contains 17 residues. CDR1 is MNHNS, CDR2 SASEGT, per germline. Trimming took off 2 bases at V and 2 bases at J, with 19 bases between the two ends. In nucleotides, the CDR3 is TGTGCCAGCAGTGAACCGAGAGACAGGATCTGGACCTACGAGCAGTACTTC. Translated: CASSEPRDRIWTYEQYF.

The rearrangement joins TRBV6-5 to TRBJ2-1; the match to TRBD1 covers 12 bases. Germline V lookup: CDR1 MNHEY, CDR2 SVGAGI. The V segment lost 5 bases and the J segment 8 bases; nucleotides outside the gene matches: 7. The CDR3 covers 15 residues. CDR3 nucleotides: TGTGCCAGCAGTCCCGGGACAGGGGGCTCATATGAGCAGTTCTTC. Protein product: CASSPGTGGSYEQFF.

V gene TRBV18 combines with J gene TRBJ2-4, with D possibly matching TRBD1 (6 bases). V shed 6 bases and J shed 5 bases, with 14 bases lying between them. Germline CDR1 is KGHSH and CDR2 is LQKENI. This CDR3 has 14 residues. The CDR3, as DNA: TGTGCCAGCTCCCAGAGGCCAGGGGAAAACATTCAGTACTTC. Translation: CASSQRPGENIQYF.

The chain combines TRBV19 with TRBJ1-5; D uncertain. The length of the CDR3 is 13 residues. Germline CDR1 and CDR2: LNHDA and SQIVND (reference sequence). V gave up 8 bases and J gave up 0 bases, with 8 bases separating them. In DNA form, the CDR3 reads TGTGCCAGTTGGGAGAGTAGCAATCAGCCCCAGCATTTT. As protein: CASWESSNQPQHF.

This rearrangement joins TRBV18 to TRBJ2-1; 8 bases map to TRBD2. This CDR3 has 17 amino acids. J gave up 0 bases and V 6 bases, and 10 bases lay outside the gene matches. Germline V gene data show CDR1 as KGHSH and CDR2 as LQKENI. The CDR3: CASSRQLAGDSYNEQFF. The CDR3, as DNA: TGTGCCAGCTCTCGACAGCTAGCGGGCGACTCCTACAATGAGCAGTTCTTC.

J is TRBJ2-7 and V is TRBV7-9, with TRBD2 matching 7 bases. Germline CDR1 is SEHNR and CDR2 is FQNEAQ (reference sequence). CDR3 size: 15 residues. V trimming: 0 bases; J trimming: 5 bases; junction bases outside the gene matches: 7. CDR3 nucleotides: TGTGCCAGCAGCTTAGCGGGAGGGAGGCCCAACGAGCAGTACTTC. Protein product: CASSLAGGRPNEQYF.

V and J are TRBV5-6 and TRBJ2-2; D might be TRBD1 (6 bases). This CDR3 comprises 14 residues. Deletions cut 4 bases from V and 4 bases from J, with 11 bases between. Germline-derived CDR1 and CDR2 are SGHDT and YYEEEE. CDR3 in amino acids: CASSRTGTTGELFF. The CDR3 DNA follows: TGTGCCAGCAGCCGTACAGGGACCACCGGGGAGCTGTTTTTT.

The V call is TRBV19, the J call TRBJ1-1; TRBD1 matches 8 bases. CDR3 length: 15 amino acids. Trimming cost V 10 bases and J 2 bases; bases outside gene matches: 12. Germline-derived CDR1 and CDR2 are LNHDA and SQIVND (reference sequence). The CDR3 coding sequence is TGTGCCACCTCCGGGACAGGATTTCTAAACACTGAAGCTTTCTTT. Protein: CATSGTGFLNTEAFF.

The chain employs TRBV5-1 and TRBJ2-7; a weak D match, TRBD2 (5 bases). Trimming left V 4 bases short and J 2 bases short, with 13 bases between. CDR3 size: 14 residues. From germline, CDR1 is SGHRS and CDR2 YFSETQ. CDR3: CASSIYPGTYEQYF. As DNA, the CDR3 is TGCGCCAGCAGCATTTACCCGGGGACCTACGAGCAGTACTTC.

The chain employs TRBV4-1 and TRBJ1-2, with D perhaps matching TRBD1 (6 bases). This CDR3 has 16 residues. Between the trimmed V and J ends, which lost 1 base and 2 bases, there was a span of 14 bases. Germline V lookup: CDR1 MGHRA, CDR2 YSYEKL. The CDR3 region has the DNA TGCGCCAGCAGCCAAGGCCGAGGGGGGGTAAACTATGGCTACACCTTC. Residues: CASSQGRGGVNYGYTF.

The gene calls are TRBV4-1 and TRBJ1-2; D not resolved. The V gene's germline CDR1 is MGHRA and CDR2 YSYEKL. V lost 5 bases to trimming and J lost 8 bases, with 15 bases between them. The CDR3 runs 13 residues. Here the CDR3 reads CASSALSPGGYTF. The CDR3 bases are TGCGCCAGCAGCGCCTTATCCCCGGGGGGCTACACCTTC.

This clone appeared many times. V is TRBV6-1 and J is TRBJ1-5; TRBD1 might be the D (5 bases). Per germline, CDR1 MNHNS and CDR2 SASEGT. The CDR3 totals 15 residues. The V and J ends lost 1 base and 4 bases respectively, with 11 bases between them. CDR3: CASSEGGHQNQPQHF. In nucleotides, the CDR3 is TGTGCCAGCAGTGAAGGGGGCCACCAGAATCAGCCCCAGCATTTT.

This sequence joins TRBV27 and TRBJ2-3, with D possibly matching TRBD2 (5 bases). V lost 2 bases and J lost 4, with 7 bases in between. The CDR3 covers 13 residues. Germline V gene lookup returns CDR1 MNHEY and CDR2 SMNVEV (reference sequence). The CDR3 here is CASSLRGSDTQYF. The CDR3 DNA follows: TGTGCCAGCAGTTTACGCGGGTCAGATACGCAGTATTTT.

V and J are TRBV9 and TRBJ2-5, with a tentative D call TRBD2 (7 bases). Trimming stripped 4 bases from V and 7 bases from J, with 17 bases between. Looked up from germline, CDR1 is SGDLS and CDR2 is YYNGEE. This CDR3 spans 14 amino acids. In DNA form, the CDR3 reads TGTGCCAGCAGCCTAACCGGGGGGCAGGGGACCCAGTACTTC. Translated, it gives CASSLTGGQGTQYF. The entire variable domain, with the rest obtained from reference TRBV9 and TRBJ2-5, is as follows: DSGVTQTPKHLITATGQRVTLRCSPRSGDLSVYWYQQSLDQGLQFLIQYYNGEERAKGNILERFSAQQFPDLHSELNLSSLELGDSALYFCASSLTGGQGTQYFGPGTRLLVL.

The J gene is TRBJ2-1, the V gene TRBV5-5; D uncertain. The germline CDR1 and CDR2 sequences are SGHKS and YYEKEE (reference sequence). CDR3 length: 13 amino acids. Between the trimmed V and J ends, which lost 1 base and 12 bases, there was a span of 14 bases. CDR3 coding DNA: TGTGCCAGCAGCTTGACTGCCCCCATTTGGCAGTTCTTC. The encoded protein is CASSLTAPIWQFF.

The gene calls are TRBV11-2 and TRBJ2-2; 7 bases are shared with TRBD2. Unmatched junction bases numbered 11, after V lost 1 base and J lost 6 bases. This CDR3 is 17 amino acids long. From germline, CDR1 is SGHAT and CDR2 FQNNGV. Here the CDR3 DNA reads TGTGCCAGCAGCTTAGTCCCCGGACTAGAATTGGCCGGGGAGCTGTTTTTT. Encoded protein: CASSLVPGLELAGELFF.

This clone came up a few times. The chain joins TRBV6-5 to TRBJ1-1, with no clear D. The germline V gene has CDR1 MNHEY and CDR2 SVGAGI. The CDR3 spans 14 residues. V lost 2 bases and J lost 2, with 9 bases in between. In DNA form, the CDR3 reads TGTGCCAGCAGTTACGGCAACAGAAACACTGAAGCTTTCTTT. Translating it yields CASSYGNRNTEAFF.

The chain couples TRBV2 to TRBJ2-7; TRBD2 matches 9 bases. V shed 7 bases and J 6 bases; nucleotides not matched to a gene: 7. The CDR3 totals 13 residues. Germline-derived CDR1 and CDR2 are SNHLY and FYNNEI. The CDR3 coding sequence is TGTGCCAGCATGAGCGGGAGGCTCGGCGAGCAGTACTTC. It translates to CASMSGRLGEQYF.

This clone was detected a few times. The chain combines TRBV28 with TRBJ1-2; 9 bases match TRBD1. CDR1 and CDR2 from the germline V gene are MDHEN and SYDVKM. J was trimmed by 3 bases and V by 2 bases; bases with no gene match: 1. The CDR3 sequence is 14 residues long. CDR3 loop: CASSLTGGDYGYTF. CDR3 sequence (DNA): TGTGCCAGCAGTTTAACAGGGGGCGACTATGGCTACACCTTC.

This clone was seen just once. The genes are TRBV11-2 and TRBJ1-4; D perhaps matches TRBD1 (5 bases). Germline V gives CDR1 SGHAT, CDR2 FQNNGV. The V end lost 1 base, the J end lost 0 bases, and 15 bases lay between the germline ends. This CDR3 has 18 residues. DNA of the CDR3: TGTGCCAGCAGCTTAGTCCGGGCAGGGTCTGCAACTAATGAAAAACTGTTTTTT. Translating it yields CASSLVRAGSATNEKLFF. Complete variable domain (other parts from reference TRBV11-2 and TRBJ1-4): EAGVAQSPRYKIIEKRQSVAFWCNPISGHATLYWYQQILGQGPKLLIQFQNNGVVDDSQLPKDRFSAERLKGVDSTLKIQPAKLEDSAVYLCASSLVRAGSATNEKLFFGSGTQLSVL.

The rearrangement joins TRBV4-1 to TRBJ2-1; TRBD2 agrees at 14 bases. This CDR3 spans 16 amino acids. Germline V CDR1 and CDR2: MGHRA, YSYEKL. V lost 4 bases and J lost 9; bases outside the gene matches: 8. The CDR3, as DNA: TGCGCCAGCAGCCGACTAGCGGGAGGGCAGGGCGCTGAGCAGTTCTTC. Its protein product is CASSRLAGGQGAEQFF.

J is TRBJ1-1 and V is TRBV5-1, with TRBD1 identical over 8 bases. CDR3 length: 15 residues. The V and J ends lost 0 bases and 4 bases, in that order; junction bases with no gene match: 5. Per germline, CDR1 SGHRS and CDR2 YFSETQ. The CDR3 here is CASSLGTGGSTEAFF. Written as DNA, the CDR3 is TGCGCCAGCAGCTTGGGAACAGGGGGTAGCACTGAAGCTTTCTTT.

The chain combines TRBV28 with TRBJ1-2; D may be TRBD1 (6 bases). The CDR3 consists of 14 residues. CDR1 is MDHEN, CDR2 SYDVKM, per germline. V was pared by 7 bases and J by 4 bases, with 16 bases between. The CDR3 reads CASNAPLRGYGYTF. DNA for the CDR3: TGTGCCAGCAACGCCCCACTCAGGGGCTATGGCTACACCTTC.